The clone carrying this T cell receptor (beta chain) has a count of ten or more. Diagnosing involved the use of clinical symptoms, serum thyroxine and TRAb, thyroid ultrasound and orbital computed tomography. The investigators amplified TCR beta CDR3 regions from RNA transcripts. HTBI primers drove first-round RT-PCR of the TCR CDR3. MiXCR, applied by TCRdb to the multiplex PCR reads, yields one record per CDR3 protein. In the table there are around 690,000 distinct CDR3 sequences, around 21% of which are singletons. The data originate from a study of T cells in Graves' hyperthyroidism and ophthalmopathy. Sequencing used blood. The sequence came from a man in his thirties or forties with Graves' ophthalmopathy.

This CDR3 reads CASSSSQGMDGYTF. CDR3 nucleotides: TGTGCCAGCAGCTCATCACAGGGAATGGATGGCTACACCTTC. The chain is built from TRBV7-2 and TRBJ1-2; perhaps TRBD1 as D (6 bases). V lost 4 bases and J lost 6, with 15 bases in between. The CDR3 covers 14 residues. Germline lookup yields CDR1 SGHTA and CDR2 FQGNSA.